This T cell receptor (beta chain) is drawn from a study of brain T cells in children with intractable seizures. Study-wide results and caveats: Pre- and post-surgery blood differed in depth, so pre-surgery absences may be undersampling. Patients' HCMV serostatus was unknown; virus specificity rests on CDR3 similarity alone.

On this clone itself: Antigen unknown.

The V gene's germline CDR1 is MNHNS and CDR2 SASEGT. The CDR3 runs to 15 residues. V was shortened by 2 bases and J by 2 bases, with 12 bases between the two germline ends. TCRdb keeps only in-frame clones here, not all; method: immunoSEQ multiplex PCR. The sample carries about 80,000 clones, 91% recorded once. Pre-surgery treatment included at least one anti-epileptic drug. The sequenced sample was peripheral blood, obtained at surgery. J is TRBJ2-5 and V is TRBV6-1, with D possibly matching TRBD2 (5 bases). The sequence came from a girl aged 2 to 9 with Rasmussen encephalitis and intractable seizures. The CDR3 nucleotides read TGTGCCAGCAGTGAAAGGCGGCGGGTACAAGAGACCCAGTACTTC. As protein: CASSERRRVQETQYF.